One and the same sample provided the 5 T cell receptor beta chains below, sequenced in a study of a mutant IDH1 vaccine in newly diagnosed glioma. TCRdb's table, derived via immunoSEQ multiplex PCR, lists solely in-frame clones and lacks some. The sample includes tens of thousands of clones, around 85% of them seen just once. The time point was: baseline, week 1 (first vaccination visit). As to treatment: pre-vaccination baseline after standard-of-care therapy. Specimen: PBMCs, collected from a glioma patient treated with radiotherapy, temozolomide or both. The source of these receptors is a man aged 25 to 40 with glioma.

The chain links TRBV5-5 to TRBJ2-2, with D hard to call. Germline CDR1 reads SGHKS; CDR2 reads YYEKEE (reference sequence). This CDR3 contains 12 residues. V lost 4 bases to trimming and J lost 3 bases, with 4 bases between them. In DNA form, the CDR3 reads TGTGCCAGCAGCACAGACACCGGGGAGCTGTTTTTT. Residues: CASSTDTGELFF.

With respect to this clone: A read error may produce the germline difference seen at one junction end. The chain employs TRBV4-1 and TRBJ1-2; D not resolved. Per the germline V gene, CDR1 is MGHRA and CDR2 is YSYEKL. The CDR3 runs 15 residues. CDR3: CTSSQVATGPIGYTF. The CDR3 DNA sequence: TGCACCAGCAGCCAAGTGGCCACCGGCCCGATTGGCTACACCTTC.

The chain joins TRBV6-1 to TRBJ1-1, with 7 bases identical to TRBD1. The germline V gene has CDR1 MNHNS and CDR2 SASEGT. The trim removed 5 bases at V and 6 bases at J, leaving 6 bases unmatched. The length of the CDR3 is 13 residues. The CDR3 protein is CASSTVQGAEAFF. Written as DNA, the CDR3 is TGTGCCAGCAGTACCGTCCAGGGGGCTGAAGCTTTCTTT.

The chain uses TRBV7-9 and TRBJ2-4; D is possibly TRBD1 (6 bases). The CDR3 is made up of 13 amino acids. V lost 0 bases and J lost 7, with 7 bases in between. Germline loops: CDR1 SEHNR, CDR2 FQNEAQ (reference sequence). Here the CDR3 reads CASSLAQGNIQYF. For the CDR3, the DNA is TGTGCCAGCAGCTTAGCGCAGGGGAACATTCAGTACTTC.

The CDR3 DNA sequence: TGTGCCAGCAGTTTGACCAGGGGGTCCCCCTACGAGCAGTACTTC. Amino acid sequence: CASSLTRGSPYEQYF. V and J are TRBV6-5 and TRBJ2-7; the match to TRBD1 covers 7 bases. V trimming: 4 bases; J trimming: 2 bases; junction bases outside the gene matches: 8. Germline CDR1 is MNHEY and CDR2 is SVGAGI. The CDR3 totals 15 residues.